The 12 T cell receptor beta chains below were found in one sample sequenced in a study of T cells after yellow fever vaccination. TCRdb used MiXCR to reprocess the 5' RACE reads, holding one entry per CDR3 protein. The sample contains hundreds of thousands of distinct CDR3 sequences, around 3.6% of which appear only once. The sample in question was PBMCs, obtained on the day of the yellow fever booster vaccination. Receptor source: a man aged 18 to 29 who received the YFV17D yellow fever vaccine.

This clonotype was detected many times. The chain joins TRBV29-1 to TRBJ2-4; D is unclear. CDR3 length: 16 residues. Germline CDR1 and CDR2: SQVTM and ANQGSEA. The CDR3 here is CTCTRAAAKFKNIQYF. The CDR3 DNA sequence: TGCACCTGTACCCGGGCAGCCGCTAAATTCAAAAACATTCAGTACTTC.

This clonotype was picked up many times. The V gene is TRBV20-1, the J gene TRBJ1-1; D gene unclear. V was clipped by 3 bases and J by 6 bases, with 11 bases between them. The CDR3 is made up of 12 amino acids. CDR1 DFQATT and CDR2 SNEGSKA come from the germline V gene (reference sequence). The CDR3 DNA follows: TGCAGTGCTAGGGTCATGGGGTCTGAAGCTTTCTTT. Translating it yields CSARVMGSEAFF.

This clonotype was picked up many times. The chain combines TRBV6-6 with TRBJ2-3, with 12 bases fitting TRBD2. The germline gives CDR1 MNHNY, CDR2 SVGAGI (reference sequence). CDR3 size: 16 residues. V gave up 5 bases and J gave up 6 bases; unmatched junction bases: 9. The CDR3 nucleotides read TGTGCCAGCAGTGCCGGGACTAGCGGGCGTCGGGATACGCAGTATTTT. This translates into CASSAGTSGRRDTQYF.

The chain combines TRBV5-1 with TRBJ2-7; weak D call: TRBD1 (6 bases). V was cut by 3 bases and J by 4 bases, with 17 bases left in between. This CDR3 region has 15 residues. Germline assignment: CDR1 SGHRS and CDR2 YFSETQ. Written as DNA, the CDR3 is TGCGCCAGCAGCTCGTACACCGGGACATATTACGAGCAGTACTTC. Residues: CASSSYTGTYYEQYF.

This clonotype came up a few times. The chain links TRBV5-1 to TRBJ1-2; a possible D gene is TRBD1 (5 bases). V dropped 0 bases and J dropped 3 bases, with 12 bases sitting between them. Germline CDR1 SGHRS, CDR2 YFSETQ. The CDR3 covers 15 residues. For the CDR3, the DNA is TGCGCCAGCAGCTTGGAGGGCGGGACTTACTATGGCTACACCTTC. Translation gives CASSLEGGTYYGYTF.

This clonotype was detected ten times or more. The chain links TRBV7-3 to TRBJ2-3; maybe TRBD1 (6 bases). The V and J ends lost 3 bases and 2 bases respectively, with 12 bases between them. Germline values: CDR1 SGHTA, CDR2 FQGTGA. This CDR3 is 15 amino acids long. The CDR3 loop reads CASSFRDTLTDTQYF. The CDR3 nucleotides read TGTGCCAGCAGCTTCCGGGACACCCTCACAGATACGCAGTATTTT.

This clonotype showed up many times. V gene TRBV12-3 or TRBV12-4 combines with J gene TRBJ2-7, with D tentatively TRBD1 (6 bases). The CDR3 is 14 residues long. V lost 5 bases and J lost 7, with 18 bases in between. In DNA, the CDR3 is TGTGCCAGCAGTCCAACAGGGAGCCTCTGGGAGCAGTACTTC. This translates into CASSPTGSLWEQYF.

Ten or more counts support this clonotype. One junction end disagrees with the germline gene, perhaps due to a read error. The chain recombines TRBV6-1 with TRBJ2-6, with D hard to call. Germline CDR1 reads MNHNS; CDR2 reads SASEGT. CDR3 length: 15 amino acids. CDR3 protein: CAISLPPSGANVLTF. CDR3 sequence (DNA): TGTGCCATCAGTCTCCCCCCCTCTGGGGCCAACGTCCTGACTTTC.

This clonotype showed up many times. This rearrangement joins TRBV5-1 to TRBJ2-1; D is tentatively TRBD1 or TRBD2 (5 bases each). The CDR3 is made up of 13 amino acids. Germline-derived CDR1 and CDR2 are SGHRS and YFSETQ. V was clipped by 4 bases and J by 5 bases, with 10 bases between them. CDR3 amino acids: CASSQGRNNEQFF. CDR3 sequence (DNA): TGCGCCAGCAGCCAGGGACGTAACAATGAGCAGTTCTTC.

Many counts were recorded for this clonotype. A junction boundary mismatches the germline segment, possibly from a read error. The chain couples TRBV7-9 to TRBJ2-5; no firm D call. The CDR3 has 13 residues. Germline CDR1 and CDR2: SEHNR and FQNEAQ (reference sequence). The CDR3 reads CASSLDTTGTQYF. CDR3 bases: TGTGCCAGCAGTTTAGACACGACCGGGACCCAGTACTTC. Drawing the rest from reference TRBV7-9 and TRBJ2-5, the complete variable domain is DTGVSQNPRHKITKRGQNVTFRCDPISEHNRLYWYRQTLGQGPEFLTYFQNEAQLEKSRLLSDRFSAERPKGSFSTLEIQRTEQGDSAMYLCASSLDTTGTQYFGPGTRLLVL.

This clonotype was counted only a few times. The chain has TRBV7-3 and TRBJ1-1, with D maybe TRBD1 (6 bases). V dropped 5 bases and J dropped 1 base, with 11 bases sitting between them. The germline V gene encodes CDR1 SGHTA and CDR2 FQGTGA. CDR3 length: 14 residues. The CDR3, as DNA: TGTGCCAGCAGCGTAGGGGGGGCGAACACTGAAGCTTTCTTT. It encodes CASSVGGANTEAFF.

This clonotype has at least ten counts. The chain uses TRBV7-9 and TRBJ1-1; D not certain. Trimming stripped 3 bases from V and 7 bases from J, with 18 bases between. There are 15 residues in the CDR3. Germline V gene data show CDR1 as SEHNR and CDR2 as FQNEAQ (reference sequence). The CDR3 region has the DNA TGTGCCAGCAGCTTTGGATCAGGACCCCTCGATGAAGCTTTCTTT. Translated, it gives CASSFGSGPLDEAFF.